Shown below are 21 T cell receptor beta chains from a single sample sequenced in a study of Graves' ophthalmopathy and Graves' hyperthyroidism. Scientists amplified the TCR beta CDR3 regions from RNA transcripts. In the first round, RT-PCR was carried out with HTBI primers, and a multiplex PCR formed the second round. TCRdb ran MiXCR on the multiplex PCR reads and lists one entry per CDR3 protein. Here the sample spans around 1,000,000 distinct CDR3 sequences, around a third being singletons. Input material: peripheral blood or thyroid tissue (not recorded which). These receptors originate from an adult man with Graves' hyperthyroidism.

This sequence joins TRBV29-1 and TRBJ2-5; either TRBD1 or TRBD2 may supply D (6 bases each). This CDR3 spans 12 amino acids. CDR1 is SQVTM, CDR2 ANQGSEA, per germline. Trimming pared 4 bases from V and 4 bases from J, leaving 10 bases between. The CDR3 is CSVGPGAETQYF. The CDR3 region has the DNA TGCAGCGTTGGTCCGGGGGCAGAGACCCAGTACTTC.

In its sample, this clonotype was seen many times. This sequence joins TRBV19 and TRBJ2-5, with D unclear. Trimming removed 4 bases at V and 4 bases at J, with 10 bases between. Germline V CDR1 and CDR2: LNHDA, SQIVND (reference sequence). This CDR3 spans 13 amino acids. CDR3 DNA sequence: TGTGCCAGTAGTACCGCCACGATAGAGACCCAGTACTTC. Translated: CASSTATIETQYF.

The J gene is TRBJ1-1, the V gene TRBV10-3; 8 positions match TRBD1. The CDR3 is 13 amino acids. Germline CDR1 ENHRY, CDR2 SYGVKD. V dropped 10 bases and J dropped 2; count of bases not matched to a gene: 6. The DNA for the CDR3 is TGTGCCAGCCAGGGGGCAGACAACACTGAAGCTTTCTTT. Protein sequence: CASQGADNTEAFF.

This clonotype was found many times. The chain recombines TRBV20-1 with TRBJ2-2; tentative D call: TRBD1 (5 bases). Trimming cost V 5 bases and J 5 bases, with 12 bases left between them. The CDR3 sequence is 13 residues long. From germline, CDR1 is DFQATT and CDR2 SNEGSKA (reference sequence). The CDR3 region has the DNA TGCAGTGCTCACAGGTCCGGGACCGGGGAGCTGTTTTTT. It encodes CSAHRSGTGELFF.

This clonotype was seen just once. V is TRBV12-3 or TRBV12-4 and J is TRBJ1-1; no firm D call. Trimming took 5 bases from V and 9 from J, leaving 10 bases between them. CDR3 size: 11 residues. In DNA, the CDR3 is TGTGCCAGCAGTGGAAGGACCCAAGCTTTCTTT. This gives the protein CASSGRTQAFF.

V and J are TRBV7-9 and TRBJ1-2; D possibly corresponds to TRBD1 (5 bases). The CDR3 sequence is 13 residues long. CDR1 SEHNR and CDR2 FQNEAQ come from the germline V gene (reference sequence). Trimming left V 5 bases short and J 6 bases short, with 13 bases between. The CDR3 DNA follows: TGTGCCAGCAGCCAGATGGCGGGGCATGGCTACACCTTC. This encodes CASSQMAGHGYTF. Based on the CDR3 plus reference TRBV7-9 and TRBJ1-2, the full variable domain is DTGVSQNPRHKITKRGQNVTFRCDPISEHNRLYWYRQTLGQGPEFLTYFQNEAQLEKSRLLSDRFSAERPKGSFSTLEIQRTEQGDSAMYLCASSQMAGHGYTFGSGTRLTVV.

V usage is TRBV6-6 and J usage is TRBJ2-5; 13 bases line up with TRBD2. J lost 4 bases, V lost 6 bases, and 11 bases had no gene match. Germline-derived CDR1 and CDR2 are MNHNY and SVGAGI (reference sequence). The CDR3 is 17 amino acids. The CDR3 protein is CASRRLAGGLSIETQYF. In nucleotides, the CDR3 is TGTGCCAGCAGGAGACTAGCGGGGGGCCTCTCTATAGAGACCCAGTACTTC.

Worth noting for this clonotype: The conserved final phenylalanine or tryptophan is absent from the CDR3, which likely points to a read error. The genes are TRBV10-2 and TRBJ1-4, with TRBD1 matching 9 bases. The CDR3 consists of 15 residues. Germline CDR1 is WSHSY and CDR2 is SAAADI. Written as DNA, the CDR3 is TGTGCCAGCAGTCCACAGGGGGCTTTTCGGGAAAAACTGTTTTCT. Its protein product is CASSPQGAFREKLFS.

A word on this clonotype: A much more abundant neighbour one base away suggests this may be a read error. The chain uses TRBV10-2 and TRBJ2-7; either TRBD1 or TRBD2 may supply D (5 bases each). The CDR3 extends over 16 amino acids. Germline CDR1 and CDR2: WSHSY and SAAADI. The CDR3 here is CASRSGTGMSYYEQYF. CDR3 sequence (DNA): TGTGCCAGCAGAAGCGGAACAGGCATGTCCTACTACGAGCAGTACTTC.

The rearrangement joins TRBV15 to TRBJ2-5; the match to TRBD1 covers 8 bases. Looked up from germline, CDR1 is LNHNV and CDR2 is YYDKDF (reference sequence). This CDR3 is built from 15 residues. J was trimmed by 4 bases and V by 5 bases; bases with no gene match: 9. In nucleotides, the CDR3 is TGTGCCACCAGCCAAGCCCAGACAGGGGTAGAGACCCAGTACTTC. Amino acids: CATSQAQTGVETQYF.

This sequence joins TRBV7-9 and TRBJ1-1; D unclear. The germline CDR1 and CDR2 sequences are SEHNR and FQNEAQ (reference sequence). The V and J ends lost 2 bases and 10 bases respectively, with 17 bases between them. This CDR3 has 14 amino acids. CDR3 bases: TGTGCCAGCAGCTTAATATTCCAGGAGGGCCGAGCTTTCTTT. Translated: CASSLIFQEGRAFF.

This clonotype has only a few counts. The J gene is TRBJ2-2, the V gene TRBV7-9; TRBD1 matches 11 bases. Looked up from germline, CDR1 is SEHNR and CDR2 is FQNEAQ (reference sequence). With V trimmed by 1 base and J by 4 bases, 5 bases remained unmatched. This CDR3 is built from 17 residues. This CDR3 is CASSLGTGGSGTGELFF. As DNA, the CDR3 is TGTGCCAGCAGCTTAGGGACAGGGGGCTCAGGCACCGGGGAGCTGTTTTTT.

This clonotype has ten or more counts. The V call is TRBV7-3, the J call TRBJ2-7; 10 nucleotides align to TRBD2. Germline V gene data show CDR1 as SGHTA and CDR2 as FQGTGA. V dropped 2 bases and J dropped 5; count of bases not matched to a gene: 6. The CDR3 spans 15 residues. The CDR3: CASSLGLAGVDEQYF. CDR3 nucleotides: TGTGCCAGCAGCTTAGGCCTAGCGGGAGTTGACGAGCAGTACTTC.

A note on this clonotype: At one end the junction does not follow the germline gene, possibly because of a read error. This chain uses TRBV7-2 with TRBJ1-2; TRBD1 agrees at 8 bases. The CDR3 sequence is 15 residues long. The germline gives CDR1 SGHTA, CDR2 FQGNSA. The CDR3 region has the DNA TGTGCCAGCAGCACCCACCCGGGACAGGACTACGGCTACACCTTC. Its translation is CASSTHPGQDYGYTF.

This clonotype has a handful of counts. The J gene is TRBJ1-5, the V gene TRBV19; the match to TRBD1 covers 7 bases. The germline V gene encodes CDR1 LNHDA and CDR2 SQIVND (reference sequence). This CDR3 is built from 15 residues. V shed 4 bases and J 1 base; nucleotides not matched to a gene: 4. The chain's CDR3 is CASSSWTGSNQPQHF. CDR3 nucleotide sequence: TGTGCCAGTAGTAGCTGGACAGGAAGCAATCAGCCCCAGCATTTT.

The V and J genes are TRBV14 and TRBJ1-2, with a possible D match to TRBD1 (5 bases). The germline CDR1 and CDR2 sequences are SGHDN and FVKESK. The length of the CDR3 is 15 residues. V lost 0 bases and J lost 3, with 11 bases in between. CDR3 DNA sequence: TGTGCCAGCAGCCAAGATGGCGGGGCCTACTATGGCTACACCTTC. It yields the protein CASSQDGGAYYGYTF. Looking up the rest from reference TRBV14 and TRBJ1-2 gives the full variable domain: EAGVTQFPSHSVIEKGQTVTLRCDPISGHDNLYWYRRVMGKEIKFLLHFVKESKQDESGMPNNRFLAERTGGTYSTLKVQPAELEDSGVYFCASSQDGGAYYGYTFGSGTRLTVV.

The chain couples TRBV6-1 to TRBJ1-1; maybe TRBD1 (6 bases). Germline loops: CDR1 MNHNS, CDR2 SASEGT. The CDR3 is 15 residues long. Trimming took off 6 bases at V and 0 bases at J, with 14 bases between the two ends. CDR3 nucleotide sequence: TGTGCCAGCAGCGAACAGGGACCTATGAACACTGAAGCTTTCTTT. This codes for CASSEQGPMNTEAFF.

This chain joins TRBV10-3 and TRBJ1-5, with D unresolved. The CDR3 is made up of 14 amino acids. Trimming cost V 6 bases and J 7 bases, with 16 bases left between them. Germline values: CDR1 ENHRY, CDR2 SYGVKD. The CDR3 DNA reads as TGTGCCATCAGGGCAGGAGGGCGAAGGCAGCCCCAGCATTTT. It encodes CAIRAGGRRQPQHF.

The CDR3 bases are TGTGCCAGCACCTGGGGGGTGCGCCTGGACGAGCAGTACTTC. Translating it yields CASTWGVRLDEQYF. This chain joins TRBV7-9 and TRBJ2-7; a possible D gene is TRBD2 (6 bases). V was clipped by 7 bases and J by 5 bases, with 18 bases between them. There are 14 residues in the CDR3. The germline V gene has CDR1 SEHNR and CDR2 FQNEAQ (reference sequence).

The chain couples TRBV9 to TRBJ2-2, with TRBD2 identical over 9 bases. This CDR3 contains 16 residues. Per the germline V gene, CDR1 is SGDLS and CDR2 is YYNGEE. V was clipped by 2 bases and J by 4 bases; unmatched bases: 6. The CDR3, as DNA: TGTGCCAGCAGCGTCGAGCGGGGGGCTATCACCGGGGAGCTGTTTTTT. Translating gives CASSVERGAITGELFF.

This clonotype was counted ten times or more. This sequence joins TRBV11-2 and TRBJ1-1; D remains unclear. CDR1 is SGHAT and CDR2 is FQNNGV in the germline V gene. Trimming left V 6 bases short and J 4 bases short, with 12 bases between. The CDR3 consists of 13 residues. This CDR3 reads CASSLPVSTEAFF. For the CDR3, the DNA is TGTGCCAGCAGTTTGCCCGTCTCCACTGAAGCTTTCTTT. Variable domain in full (rest from reference TRBV11-2 and TRBJ1-1): EAGVAQSPRYKIIEKRQSVAFWCNPISGHATLYWYQQILGQGPKLLIQFQNNGVVDDSQLPKDRFSAERLKGVDSTLKIQPAKLEDSAVYLCASSLPVSTEAFFGQGTRLTVV.